Following are 20 T cell receptor beta chains from one sample sequenced in a study of T cell responses to AZD1222 COVID-19 vaccine. The repertoire was sequenced with immunoSEQ multiplex PCR; TCRdb's copy has only in-frame clones and lacks some. The sample records 120,000 to 150,000 clones, more than 70% being singletons. Sample: peripheral blood, taken 28 days after the second AZD1222 dose. The receptors shown here come from an adult who received the AZD1222 COVID-19 vaccine.

The chain's CDR3 is CASSEGPEGFTEAFF. Written as DNA, the CDR3 is TGTGCCAGCAGTGAGGGTCCTGAGGGGTTCACTGAAGCTTTCTTT. The V gene is TRBV6-1, the J gene TRBJ1-1, with D perhaps matching TRBD1 (5 bases). There are 15 residues in the CDR3. V lost 3 bases and J lost 4, with 15 bases in between. Per the germline V gene, CDR1 is MNHNS and CDR2 is SASEGT.

V gene TRBV7-8 combines with J gene TRBJ1-5, with 10 bases fitting TRBD1. The CDR3 runs 20 residues. V gave up 1 base and J gave up 0 bases; unmatched junction bases: 12. Germline V gives CDR1 SGHVS, CDR2 FQNEAQ. The CDR3 spells CASSLDVDRGLTHSNQPQHF. The CDR3 DNA is TGTGCCAGCAGCTTAGACGTTGACAGGGGGCTGACTCATAGCAATCAGCCCCAGCATTTT. Looking up the rest from reference TRBV7-8 and TRBJ1-5 gives the full variable domain: GAGVSQSPRYKVAKRGQDVALRCDPISGHVSLFWYQQALGQGPEFLTYFQNEAQLDKSGLPSDRFFAERPEGSVSTLKIQRTQQEDSAVYLCASSLDVDRGLTHSNQPQHFGDGTRLSIL.

This clone was counted a single time. J is TRBJ2-7 and V is TRBV10-3; D is undetermined. The CDR3 runs 17 residues. Between the trimmed V and J ends, which lost 0 bases and 0 bases, there was a span of 15 bases. CDR1 is ENHRY and CDR2 is SYGVKD in the germline V gene. CDR3 coding DNA: TGTGCCATCAGTGAGTCGAGGCTCCGGCAGTACTCCTACGAGCAGTACTTC. Translating gives CAISESRLRQYSYEQYF.

The genes are TRBV28 and TRBJ2-7; no firm D call. From germline, CDR1 is MDHEN and CDR2 SYDVKM. V lost 1 base and J 2 bases, leaving 12 bases between the germline ends. The length of the CDR3 is 15 residues. CDR3 DNA: TGTGCCAGCAGTTTATCTAATGGGGATCCCTACGAGCAGTACTTC. Encoded protein: CASSLSNGDPYEQYF.

This clone was seen just once. The J gene is TRBJ2-1, the V gene TRBV15; 8 bases match TRBD1. The CDR3 is 15 amino acids. With 5 bases clipped from V and 5 bases from J, the junction kept 8 bases outside the gene matches. Germline assignment: CDR1 LNHNV and CDR2 YYDKDF (reference sequence). The CDR3 protein is CATSVRDRTNNEQFF. DNA of the CDR3: TGTGCCACCAGCGTCCGGGACAGGACAAACAATGAGCAGTTCTTC.

The chain employs TRBV19 and TRBJ1-3, with no clear D. Trimming shortened V by 6 bases and J by 0 bases, and 12 bases separated the two germline ends. There are 15 residues in the CDR3. Germline V gene data show CDR1 as LNHDA and CDR2 as SQIVND (reference sequence). The DNA of the CDR3 is TGTGCCAGTAGGATGCGGGGATCCTCTGGAAACACCATATATTTT. Residues: CASRMRGSSGNTIYF.

This sequence joins TRBV7-2 and TRBJ2-2; D is perhaps TRBD1 (6 bases). This CDR3 region has 15 residues. The germline V gene has CDR1 SGHTA and CDR2 FQGNSA. Trimming took off 4 bases at V and 5 bases at J, with 14 bases between the two ends. The CDR3 bases are TGTGCCAGCAGCTCCGTGGGGGCCGGGACCGGGGAGCTGTTTTTT. Its protein is CASSSVGAGTGELFF. The full variable domain, with the rest looked up from reference TRBV7-2 and TRBJ2-2, is GAGVSQSPSNKVTEKGKDVELRCDPISGHTALYWYRQSLGQGLEFLIYFQGNSAPDKSGLPSDRFSAERTGGSVSTLTIQRTQQEDSAVYLCASSSVGAGTGELFFGEGSRLTVL.

V usage is TRBV7-8 and J usage is TRBJ1-3; the D is unclear. This CDR3 spans 16 amino acids. V lost 1 base and J 1 base, leaving 11 bases between the germline ends. Germline CDR1 reads SGHVS; CDR2 reads FQNEAQ. The CDR3 is CASSLGPTGSGNTIYF. The CDR3 coding sequence is TGTGCCAGCAGCTTAGGACCCACGGGGTCTGGAAACACCATATATTTT.

This chain uses TRBV27 with TRBJ2-1; D is unresolved. V was clipped by 0 bases and J by 10 bases, with 13 bases between them. The germline V gene has CDR1 MNHEY and CDR2 SMNVEV (reference sequence). The CDR3 is 14 residues long. CDR3 residues: CASSLSLAFNEQFF. CDR3 bases: TGTGCCAGCAGTTTATCGCTGGCGTTCAACGAGCAGTTCTTC.

This clone appeared a single time. The chain links TRBV20-1 to TRBJ2-1; TRBD2 agrees at 7 bases. In germline, CDR1 is DFQATT, CDR2 SNEGSKA (reference sequence). The CDR3 covers 14 residues. V gave up 3 bases and J gave up 4 bases; unmatched junction bases: 6. DNA for the CDR3: TGCAGTGCTAGTAACGGACTAGGTTACAATGAGCAGTTCTTC. It yields the protein CSASNGLGYNEQFF.

This clone showed up just a few times. This chain uses TRBV19 with TRBJ1-5, with no clear D. V was shortened by 2 bases and J by 6 bases, with 17 bases between the two germline ends. The CDR3 has 16 residues. Per the germline V gene, CDR1 is LNHDA and CDR2 is SQIVND (reference sequence). The CDR3 spells CASSIPGQAAGQPQHF. CDR3 in DNA: TGTGCCAGTAGTATACCGGGCCAGGCAGCGGGTCAGCCCCAGCATTTT.

The chain couples TRBV21-1 to TRBJ2-6. TRBV21-1 is deemed a pseudogene. This CDR3 region has 13 residues. The DNA for the CDR3 is TGTGCCAGCAGCACCTCTGGGGCCAACGTCCTGACTTTC. Protein product: CASSTSGANVLTF.

J is TRBJ1-5 and V is TRBV4-1; no firm D call. The CDR3 runs to 15 residues. Per the germline V gene, CDR1 is MGHRA and CDR2 is YSYEKL. Trimming left V 7 bases short and J 0 bases short, with 13 bases between. CDR3 DNA sequence: TGCGCCAGCAAGATGTTATATCTTAGCAATCAGCCCCAGCATTTT. Protein sequence: CASKMLYLSNQPQHF.

The rearrangement joins TRBV3-1 (or the pseudogene TRBV3-2) to TRBJ1-1; D is perhaps TRBD1 (5 bases). V was cut by 3 bases and J by 0 bases, with 8 bases left in between. Germline CDR1 reads LGHDT; CDR2 reads YNNKEL (reference sequence). The CDR3 length is 14 residues. CDR3 DNA sequence: TGTGCCAGCAGCCAGGGGCTACTGAACACTGAAGCTTTCTTT. This sequence encodes CASSQGLLNTEAFF.

V and J are TRBV30 and TRBJ1-4; no clear D gene. Germline V gives CDR1 GTSNPN, CDR2 SVGIG (reference sequence). The CDR3 consists of 14 residues. Trimming stripped 0 bases from V and 6 bases from J, with 11 bases between. The CDR3 loop reads CAWSVGGLDEKLFF. CDR3 in DNA: TGTGCCTGGAGTGTCGGAGGGCTTGATGAAAAACTGTTTTTT.

The chain couples TRBV30 to TRBJ1-5, with D maybe TRBD1 (5 bases). Trimming took off 0 bases at V and 2 bases at J, with 11 bases between the two ends. Per the germline V gene, CDR1 is GTSNPN and CDR2 is SVGIG (reference sequence). The CDR3 runs to 15 residues. The CDR3: CAWSVRGVGNQPQHF. CDR3 nucleotides: TGTGCCTGGAGTGTACGGGGGGTGGGCAATCAGCCCCAGCATTTT. The full variable domain, in which reference TRBV30 and TRBJ1-5 provide the parts outside the CDR3, is SQTIHQWPATLVQPVGSPLSLECTVEGTSNPNLYWYRQAAGRGLQLLFYSVGIGQISSEVPQNLSASRPQDRQFILSSKKLLLSDSGFYLCAWSVRGVGNQPQHFGDGTRLSIL.

This CDR3 reads CASSQVGGGPGTGELFF. The CDR3, as DNA: TGCGCCAGCAGCCAAGTGGGGGGAGGGCCGGGCACCGGGGAGCTGTTTTTT. V gene TRBV4-1 combines with J gene TRBJ2-2; 7 nucleotides match TRBD2. The junction had 9 bases not matched to a gene; V was cut back by 1 base and J by 4 bases. This CDR3 is 17 amino acids long. From germline, CDR1 is MGHRA and CDR2 YSYEKL.

This clone appeared a few times. The CDR3 nucleotides read TGCGCCAGCAGCCGGGGGTCTCCTAGCGGGAGGGCATTAGGCGAGCAGTACTTC. The encoded protein is CASSRGSPSGRALGEQYF. The V call is TRBV5-1, the J call TRBJ2-7, with 12 bases fitting TRBD2. With 4 bases clipped from V and 6 bases from J, the junction kept 17 bases outside the gene matches. The CDR3 sequence is 18 residues long. The germline CDR1 and CDR2 sequences are SGHRS and YFSETQ.

V usage is TRBV4-1 and J usage is TRBJ1-1; D is uncertain. Trimming shortened V by 1 base and J by 8 bases, and 11 bases separated the two germline ends. Germline V gene lookup returns CDR1 MGHRA and CDR2 YSYEKL. The CDR3 is 13 residues long. CDR3 protein: CASSQAQNWEAFF. The CDR3 DNA reads TGCGCCAGCAGCCAAGCGCAAAATTGGGAAGCTTTCTTT.

The chain couples TRBV2 to TRBJ1-1; D not certain. V dropped 7 bases and J dropped 7 bases, with 22 bases sitting between them. There are 15 residues in the CDR3. Germline CDR1 reads SNHLY; CDR2 reads FYNNEI. The DNA of the CDR3 is TGTGCCAGCACCCGACGGGGTCCGAGTGGGAATGAAGCTTTCTTT. This sequence encodes CASTRRGPSGNEAFF.